The T cell receptor (beta chain) described here comes from a study of shared clonotypes between healthy human individuals. Study at large: Each donor contributed plates that comprised three CD4 naive, three CD4 memory, two CD8 naive and one CD8 memory.

Method: immunoSEQ multiplex PCR; TCRdb's copy keeps in-frame clones and lacks some. This sample has 2 million to 2.5 million clones, with approximately 94% found just once. CD45RO-negative CD8 cells positively selected for CCR7 made up the naive population, which excluded terminally differentiated effector memory CD45RA+ cells. Donation came from healthy HIV-negative adults that had no recent acute infections or vaccinations. The CDR3 is 11 residues long. V was cut by 2 bases and J by 0 bases, with 2 bases left in between. Germline values: CDR1 GTSNPN, CDR2 SVGIG (reference sequence). With respect to this clone: What it recognizes is unknown. Other DNA sequences of this sample code for an identical CDR3.

Study-level results: Naive subsets usually exceeded memory subsets in estimated richness.

This chain joins TRBV30 and TRBJ2-7; no reliable D call. This TCR was sampled from a man younger than 35 in good health. Some clones in this sample may be carry-over from other donors' samples. The specimen was naive CD8+ T cells from PBMCs. CDR3 in amino acids: CAWSISYEQYF. The CDR3 bases are TGTGCCTGGAGTATCTCCTACGAGCAGTACTTC. Variable domain in full (rest from reference TRBV30 and TRBJ2-7): SQTIHQWPATLVQPVGSPLSLECTVEGTSNPNLYWYRQAAGRGLQLLFYSVGIGQISSEVPQNLSASRPQDRQFILSSKKLLLSDSGFYLCAWSISYEQYFGPGTRLTVT.